This is a list of T cell receptor beta chains from one sample in a study of shared clonotypes between healthy human individuals. Clones were read by immunoSEQ multiplex PCR, and TCRdb kept only the in-frame ones, dropping some. The data show 2 million or so clones, approximately 95% seen once. Sequencing was performed on naive CD8+ T cells sorted from blood. The receptors originated from a man younger than 30 in good health. CDR3s include the opening cysteine and the closing phenylalanine or tryptophan. Each record gives: D gene, J gene, V gene, clone size, CDR3 protein, CDR3 DNA. A D gene is named only where the DNA matches it firmly. Clone size, where shown, is once, few, many, or a class for clones that have expanded.

D gene: NA; J gene: TRBJ2-5; V gene: TRBV9; clone size: NA; CDR3 protein: CASSGSARDPALQETQYF; CDR3 DNA: TGTGCCAGCAGCGGCTCCGCCCGCGACCCAGCGTTGCAAGAGACCCAGTACTTC
D gene: NA; J gene: TRBJ1-2; V gene: TRBV5-1; clone size: NA; CDR3 protein: CASSQRHYGYTF; CDR3 DNA: TGCGCCAGCAGCCAACGGCACTATGGCTACACCTTC
D gene: TRBD1; J gene: TRBJ2-4; V gene: TRBV7-9; clone size: NA; CDR3 protein: CASSLERQGGNIQYF; CDR3 DNA: TGTGCCAGCAGCTTAGAACGACAGGGCGGAAACATTCAGTACTTC
D gene: TRBD1; J gene: TRBJ2-1; V gene: TRBV4-1; clone size: NA; CDR3 protein: CASSQDEGWIGTGKFF; CDR3 DNA: TGCGCCAGCAGCCAAGATGAGGGTTGGATCGGGACAGGGAAGTTCTTC
D gene: TRBD2; J gene: TRBJ2-7; V gene: TRBV27; clone size: NA; CDR3 protein: CASRKESGGGDYEQYF; CDR3 DNA: TGTGCCAGCAGAAAAGAGTCGGGCGGGGGGGACTACGAGCAGTACTTC
D gene: NA; J gene: TRBJ2-6; V gene: TRBV28; clone size: few; CDR3 protein: CASSLVSGANVLTF; CDR3 DNA: TGTGCCAGCAGTTTAGTCTCTGGGGCCAACGTCCTGACTTTC
D gene: TRBD2; J gene: TRBJ2-5; V gene: TRBV9; clone size: NA; CDR3 protein: CASSFAGGDETQYF; CDR3 DNA: TGTGCCAGCAGCTTTGCGGGAGGGGACGAGACCCAGTACTTC
D gene: TRBD1; J gene: TRBJ2-7; V gene: TRBV19; clone size: once; CDR3 protein: CASSNRGEQYF; CDR3 DNA: TGTGCCAGTAGTAACAGGGGTGAGCAGTACTTC
D gene: NA; J gene: TRBJ1-1; V gene: TRBV6-1; clone size: NA; CDR3 protein: CASLEGEEAFF; CDR3 DNA: TGTGCCAGCCTAGAGGGGGAAGAAGCTTTCTTT
D gene: NA; J gene: TRBJ1-1; V gene: TRBV27; clone size: NA; CDR3 protein: CAAGTGVNTEAFF; CDR3 DNA: TGTGCCGCAGGAACGGGGGTGAACACTGAAGCTTTCTTT
D gene: TRBD2; J gene: TRBJ2-3; V gene: TRBV5-1; clone size: NA; CDR3 protein: CASSLVAGGGDTQYF; CDR3 DNA: TGCGCCAGCAGCTTGGTGGCGGGGGGCGGAGATACGCAGTATTTT
D gene: NA; J gene: TRBJ2-1; V gene: TRBV30; clone size: once; CDR3 protein: CAWSSNEQFF; CDR3 DNA: TGTGCCTGGAGTTCTAATGAGCAGTTCTTC
D gene: NA; J gene: TRBJ1-1; V gene: TRBV25-1; clone size: NA; CDR3 protein: CASRDLNTEAFF; CDR3 DNA: TGTGCCAGCAGAGACTTGAACACTGAAGCTTTCTTT
D gene: NA; J gene: TRBJ1-3; V gene: TRBV6-5; clone size: NA; CDR3 protein: CASSYLGTSSGNTIYF; CDR3 DNA: TGTGCCAGCAGTTACCTTGGGACAAGCTCTGGAAACACCATATATTTT
D gene: TRBD2; J gene: TRBJ2-7; V gene: TRBV6-1; clone size: NA; CDR3 protein: CASSEPSSGAPYEQYF; CDR3 DNA: TGTGCCAGCAGTGAACCCTCTAGCGGGGCACCCTACGAGCAGTACTTC
D gene: NA; J gene: TRBJ2-7; V gene: TRBV5-1; clone size: NA; CDR3 protein: CASRPGQRVSYEQYF; CDR3 DNA: TGCGCCAGCCGCCCGGGACAGCGGGTTTCCTACGAGCAGTACTTC
D gene: TRBD1; J gene: TRBJ1-2; V gene: TRBV20-1; clone size: NA; CDR3 protein: CPGQGYGYTF; CDR3 DNA: TGCCCGGGACAGGGCTATGGCTACACCTTC
D gene: NA; J gene: TRBJ2-7; V gene: TRBV15; clone size: NA; CDR3 protein: CATSRGRDSYEQYF; CDR3 DNA: TGTGCCACCAGCAGAGGACGGGACTCCTACGAGCAGTACTTC
D gene: NA; J gene: TRBJ2-7; V gene: TRBV2; clone size: once; CDR3 protein: CASSPRPYEQYF; CDR3 DNA: TGTGCCAGCAGCCCCAGACCCTACGAGCAGTACTTC
D gene: NA; J gene: TRBJ1-6; V gene: TRBV9; clone size: once; CDR3 protein: CASSVVGGFSPLHF; CDR3 DNA: TGTGCCAGCAGCGTAGTGGGGGGTTTCTCACCCCTCCACTTT
D gene: TRBD2; J gene: TRBJ2-1; V gene: TRBV7-9; clone size: NA; CDR3 protein: CASSLGLANYNEQFF; CDR3 DNA: TGTGCCAGCAGCCTGGGACTAGCGAACTACAATGAGCAGTTCTTC
D gene: NA; J gene: TRBJ1-6; V gene: TRBV25-1; clone size: NA; CDR3 protein: CASSENTLTLHF; CDR3 DNA: TGTGCCAGCAGTGAGAATACTCTAACCCTCCACTTT
D gene: TRBD2; J gene: TRBJ2-1; V gene: TRBV19; clone size: NA; CDR3 protein: CASSTSGTIYNEQFF; CDR3 DNA: TGTGCCAGTAGTACCTCCGGGACTATCTACAATGAGCAGTTCTTC
D gene: TRBD2; J gene: TRBJ2-1; V gene: TRBV7-8; clone size: once; CDR3 protein: CASSEGLAGVPNEQFF; CDR3 DNA: TGTGCCAGCAGCGAAGGACTAGCGGGAGTTCCCAATGAGCAGTTCTTC
D gene: NA; J gene: TRBJ2-7; V gene: TRBV27; clone size: NA; CDR3 protein: CASSVLGSYEQYF; CDR3 DNA: TGTGCCAGCAGCGTTTTGGGTTCATACGAGCAGTACTTC
D gene: NA; J gene: TRBJ1-3; V gene: TRBV19; clone size: NA; CDR3 protein: CASSIASGSSSGNTIYF; CDR3 DNA: TGTGCCAGTAGTATAGCTAGCGGTTCTTCCTCTGGAAACACCATATATTTT
D gene: TRBD1; J gene: TRBJ1-3; V gene: TRBV27; clone size: NA; CDR3 protein: CASSGSGTGGNTIYF; CDR3 DNA: TGTGCCAGCAGTGGGTCCGGGACAGGGGGAAACACCATATATTTT
D gene: TRBD2; J gene: TRBJ2-1; V gene: TRBV10-3; clone size: NA; CDR3 protein: CAISDSGGARNEQFF; CDR3 DNA: TGTGCCATCAGTGACAGCGGGGGGGCTAGGAATGAGCAGTTCTTC
D gene: NA; J gene: TRBJ1-4; V gene: TRBV9; clone size: NA; CDR3 protein: CASSVGTDEKLFF; CDR3 DNA: TGTGCCAGCAGCGTCGGGACTGACGAAAAACTGTTTTTT
D gene: TRBD1; J gene: TRBJ1-5; V gene: TRBV27; clone size: NA; CDR3 protein: CASSFGPGTGVQPQHF; CDR3 DNA: TGTGCCAGCAGTTTCGGACCCGGGACAGGGGTTCAGCCCCAGCATTTT
D gene: TRBD1; J gene: TRBJ1-1; V gene: TRBV7-9; clone size: NA; CDR3 protein: CASSSVETGENTEAFF; CDR3 DNA: TGTGCCAGCAGCTCCGTAGAGACAGGGGAGAACACTGAAGCTTTCTTT
D gene: TRBD2; J gene: TRBJ2-1; V gene: TRBV5-1; clone size: NA; CDR3 protein: CASSPGLAGGRSSYNEQFF; CDR3 DNA: TGCGCCAGCAGCCCCGGACTAGCGGGGGGCCGGAGCTCCTACAATGAGCAGTTCTTC
D gene: NA; J gene: TRBJ2-5; V gene: TRBV19; clone size: NA; CDR3 protein: CASSILAGEKETQYF; CDR3 DNA: TGTGCCAGTAGTATATTGGCCGGGGAAAAAGAGACCCAGTACTTC
D gene: TRBD2; J gene: TRBJ2-1; V gene: TRBV27; clone size: NA; CDR3 protein: CASSTTSGRANEQFF; CDR3 DNA: TGTGCCAGCAGTACCACTAGCGGGAGGGCGAATGAGCAGTTCTTC
D gene: NA; J gene: TRBJ1-2; V gene: TRBV27; clone size: NA; CDR3 protein: CASSHLKGEGIYGYTF; CDR3 DNA: TGTGCCAGCAGCCACCTGAAAGGGGAGGGGATCTATGGCTACACCTTC
D gene: TRBD1; J gene: TRBJ2-3; V gene: TRBV2; clone size: once; CDR3 protein: CASKNRDRGSDTQYF; CDR3 DNA: TGTGCCAGCAAAAACCGGGACAGGGGTTCAGATACGCAGTATTTT
D gene: NA; J gene: TRBJ1-5; V gene: TRBV30; clone size: NA; CDR3 protein: CAWGDSNQPQHF; CDR3 DNA: TGTGCCTGGGGTGACTCCAATCAGCCCCAGCATTTT
D gene: TRBD1; J gene: TRBJ2-5; V gene: TRBV19; clone size: NA; CDR3 protein: CASSVGTGQGETQYF; CDR3 DNA: TGTGCCAGTAGTGTCGGGACAGGGCAGGGGGAGACCCAGTACTTC
D gene: TRBD2; J gene: TRBJ2-5; V gene: TRBV5-1; clone size: NA; CDR3 protein: CASSLAGGAETQYF; CDR3 DNA: TGCGCCAGCAGCTTGGCCGGGGGGGCGGAGACCCAGTACTTC
D gene: NA; J gene: TRBJ2-7; V gene: TRBV5-6; clone size: NA; CDR3 protein: CASSLGSWTYEQYF; CDR3 DNA: TGTGCCAGCAGCTTGGGGTCCTGGACTTACGAGCAGTACTTC
D gene: NA; J gene: TRBJ1-1; V gene: TRBV28; clone size: NA; CDR3 protein: CASSFRMPIDTEAFF; CDR3 DNA: TGTGCCAGCAGTTTCCGGATGCCGATCGACACTGAAGCTTTCTTT
D gene: NA; J gene: TRBJ1-3; V gene: TRBV6-6; clone size: NA; CDR3 protein: CASTFPDSGNTIYF; CDR3 DNA: TGTGCCAGCACTTTCCCGGATTCTGGAAACACCATATATTTT
D gene: NA; J gene: TRBJ1-1; V gene: TRBV4-1; clone size: NA; CDR3 protein: CASSQGVGGRTEAFF; CDR3 DNA: TGCGCCAGCAGCCAAGGAGTTGGGGGGCGGACTGAAGCTTTCTTT
D gene: TRBD2; J gene: TRBJ2-7; V gene: TRBV4-3; clone size: NA; CDR3 protein: CASSQEGLAGRYEQYF; CDR3 DNA: TGCGCCAGCAGCCAAGAGGGACTAGCGGGAAGGTACGAGCAGTACTTC
D gene: TRBD1; J gene: TRBJ1-5; V gene: TRBV7-9; clone size: NA; CDR3 protein: CASSLVGTGVNQPQHF; CDR3 DNA: TGTGCCAGCAGCTTAGTGGGGACAGGCGTCAATCAGCCCCAGCATTTT
D gene: TRBD2; J gene: TRBJ2-5; V gene: TRBV10-2; clone size: NA; CDR3 protein: CASSDRSGGPQETQYF; CDR3 DNA: TGCGCCAGCAGTGACCGTAGCGGGGGGCCGCAAGAGACCCAGTACTTC
D gene: TRBD1; J gene: TRBJ1-1; V gene: TRBV5-4; clone size: NA; CDR3 protein: CASSLGPTGLAEAFF; CDR3 DNA: TGTGCCAGCAGCTTGGGACCGACAGGGCTGGCTGAAGCTTTCTTT
D gene: NA; J gene: TRBJ1-2; V gene: TRBV15; clone size: NA; CDR3 protein: CATSLLSGGGYTF; CDR3 DNA: TGTGCCACCAGCCTACTTTCAGGCGGTGGCTACACCTTC
D gene: NA; J gene: TRBJ2-7; V gene: TRBV5-1; clone size: NA; CDR3 protein: CASSLNSVTYEQYF; CDR3 DNA: TGCGCCAGCAGCTTGAATTCGGTTACCTACGAGCAGTACTTC
D gene: TRBD1; J gene: TRBJ2-5; V gene: TRBV6-4; clone size: NA; CDR3 protein: CASSGKGTGMKETQYF; CDR3 DNA: TGTGCCAGCAGTGGCAAAGGGACAGGGATGAAAGAGACCCAGTACTTC
D gene: TRBD2; J gene: TRBJ2-1; V gene: TRBV7-9; clone size: NA; CDR3 protein: CASRSSGSYNEQFF; CDR3 DNA: TGTGCCAGCAGAAGTAGCGGGTCCTACAATGAGCAGTTCTTC
D gene: NA; J gene: TRBJ2-3; V gene: TRBV7-3; clone size: once; CDR3 protein: CASSFGSSGSTDTQYF; CDR3 DNA: TGTGCCAGCAGCTTCGGCTCCAGCGGGAGCACAGATACGCAGTATTTT
D gene: NA; J gene: TRBJ1-5; V gene: TRBV2; clone size: NA; CDR3 protein: CASSFQGPHSNQPQHF; CDR3 DNA: TGTGCCAGCAGTTTTCAAGGGCCGCATAGCAATCAGCCCCAGCATTTT
D gene: NA; J gene: TRBJ2-7; V gene: TRBV6-1; clone size: NA; CDR3 protein: CASSVRTYEQYF; CDR3 DNA: TGTGCCAGCAGTGTCCGGACCTACGAGCAGTACTTC